Listed here are 9 T cell receptor beta chains from one sample, sequenced in a study of T cell responses to AZD1222 COVID-19 vaccine. The assay was immunoSEQ multiplex PCR, and TCRdb's table has in-frame clones only and misses some. The repertoire consists of roughly 160,000 clones, with 80% to 95% occurring once and the leading ten covering about 1.6%. The sequences come from peripheral blood, collected on day 0 of AZD1222 vaccination. These receptors came from an adult in good health.

The rearrangement links TRBV2 to TRBJ1-5; D not certain. CDR1 and CDR2 from the germline V gene are SNHLY and FYNNEI. V lost 3 bases to trimming and J lost 3 bases, with 9 bases between them. The CDR3 sequence is 14 residues long. CDR3 residues: CASSDRQNNQPQHF. CDR3 coding DNA: TGTGCCAGCAGTGACAGGCAGAACAATCAGCCCCAGCATTTT.

The rearrangement joins TRBV5-5 to TRBJ1-6, with D hard to call. From germline, CDR1 is SGHKS and CDR2 YYEKEE (reference sequence). There are 15 residues in the CDR3. The ends were cut back, 0 bases at V and 7 bases at J, with 11 bases in the middle. The DNA of the CDR3 is TGTGCCAGCAGCTTGGGGGATTGGGTCAATTCACCCCTCCACTTT. Translating gives CASSLGDWVNSPLHF.

This clone showed up just once. The genes are TRBV4-1 and TRBJ1-4; 7 bases line up with TRBD1. The CDR3 sequence is 16 residues long. V gave up 2 bases and J gave up 5 bases; unmatched junction bases: 8. CDR1 MGHRA and CDR2 YSYEKL come from the germline V gene. The CDR3 DNA is TGCGCCAGCAGCCAAAACTCCGGGACAGAGAATGAAAAACTGTTTTTT. This gives the protein CASSQNSGTENEKLFF.

The CDR3 DNA sequence: TGTGCCAGCAGTACACCGGGACAGGGAATCTACGAGCAGTACTTC. Protein: CASSTPGQGIYEQYF. The gene calls are TRBV7-2 and TRBJ2-7; 9 bases fit TRBD1. The CDR3 runs 15 residues. J was trimmed by 3 bases and V by 6 bases; bases with no gene match: 9. The germline V gene encodes CDR1 SGHTA and CDR2 FQGNSA.

This clone was found once. V is TRBV12-3 or TRBV12-4 and J is TRBJ2-2; possibly TRBD2 for D (5 bases). Trimming left V 4 bases short and J 5 bases short, with 5 bases between. This CDR3 spans 12 amino acids. CDR3 nucleotides: TGTGCCAGCAGTTCGGGAACCGGGGAGCTGTTTTTT. This codes for CASSSGTGELFF.

In DNA form, the CDR3 reads TGTGCCAGCAGCCTACATATCGGGGGCGGGAACACTGAAGCTTTCTTT. It is translated as CASSLHIGGGNTEAFF. The chain links TRBV4-2 to TRBJ1-1, with a possible D match to TRBD1 (6 bases). The V gene lost 4 bases and the J gene lost 1 base, with 16 bases spanning the gap. The CDR3 totals 16 residues. The V gene's germline CDR1 is LGHNA and CDR2 YNFKEQ.

V usage is TRBV19 and J usage is TRBJ2-7; 8 nucleotides match TRBD1. This CDR3 is built from 12 residues. Losses at the gene ends were 5 bases for V and 7 bases for J; bases not matched to a gene: 4. Germline V gene sequence: CDR1 LNHDA, CDR2 SQIVND (reference sequence). CDR3 loop: CASSPRDREQYF. Written as DNA, the CDR3 is TGTGCCAGTAGTCCCAGGGACAGGGAGCAGTACTTC.

Written as DNA, the CDR3 is TGTGCCTGGAGTGTACAGAGGAGAGGGGGAGGGTCTACTAATGAAAAACTGTTTTTT. Residues: CAWSVQRRGGGSTNEKLFF. The chain couples TRBV30 to TRBJ1-4; D possibly corresponds to TRBD1 (6 bases). There are 19 residues in the CDR3. Trimming removed 0 bases at V and 2 bases at J, with 22 bases between. CDR1 GTSNPN and CDR2 SVGIG come from the germline V gene (reference sequence).

The chain uses TRBV2 and TRBJ2-2, with 14 bases that match TRBD2. J lost 4 bases, V lost 8 bases, and 3 bases had no gene match. The CDR3 loop spans 15 amino acids. CDR1 and CDR2 from the germline V gene are SNHLY and FYNNEI. The CDR3 coding sequence is TGTGCCAGCCGACTAGCGGGAGGGGTCACCGGGGAGCTGTTTTTT. The encoded protein is CASRLAGGVTGELFF.